These 16 T cell receptor beta chains were sequenced from one sample in a study of cytomegalovirus exposure and HLA in healthy donors (dated by TCRdb to 2016 to 2017). The protocol used for the library was the immunoSEQ multiplex PCR assay. A mixture of 60 forward primers for TCR Vbeta segments and 13 reverse primers for TCR Jbeta segments was used in the multiplex PCR. TCRdb obtained this table from immuneACCESS and retained in-frame rearrangements with V and J assigned. These tables miss some clones; where compared with another copy, unresolved V genes account for less than half of the shortfall, and the remainder is unexplained. For this sample the table gives about 170,000 clones, of which around 80% were detected only once. The ten largest clonotypes hold about 5% of the sample. Specimen: PBMCs. These receptors all come from a woman aged 45-59 years in good health and CMV-seropositive.

The V call is TRBV4-3, the J call TRBJ2-5, with 8 nucleotides matching TRBD1. Trimming at V came to 0 bases and at J to 5 bases, leaving 26 bases not matched to a gene. Germline CDR1 and CDR2: LGHNA and YSLEER. CDR3 length equals 22 residues. DNA for the CDR3: TGCGCCAGCAGCCAAGATCGCGGATTCCGGGGACCGGAGACAGGGGTGGGTGAGACCCAGTACTTC. Translation: CASSQDRGFRGPETGVGETQYF.

This rearrangement joins TRBV4-1 to TRBJ2-2, with D perhaps TRBD2 (7 bases). Between the trimmed V and J ends, which lost 1 base and 7 bases, there was a span of 13 bases. Germline lookup yields CDR1 MGHRA and CDR2 YSYEKL. The length of the CDR3 is 15 residues. Here the CDR3 reads CASSQGGGGGGELFF. The DNA of the CDR3 is TGCGCCAGCAGCCAAGGAGGCGGGGGCGGCGGGGAGCTGTTTTTT.

The chain uses TRBV30 and TRBJ2-3; 9 positions agree with TRBD2. The length of the CDR3 is 18 residues. The V gene end was trimmed by 1 base and the J gene end by 0 bases; junction bases not matched to a gene: 11. Looked up from germline, CDR1 is GTSNPN and CDR2 is SVGIG (reference sequence). CDR3: CAWSGISGGLTSTDTQYF. The CDR3 DNA reads as TGTGCCTGGAGTGGAATTAGCGGGGGTTTAACTAGCACAGATACGCAGTATTTT.

V gene TRBV28 combines with J gene TRBJ2-5; tentatively, D is TRBD1 (6 bases). The CDR3 runs 14 residues. From germline, CDR1 is MDHEN and CDR2 SYDVKM. V was clipped by 4 bases and J by 7 bases, with 16 bases between them. This CDR3 is CASSSQGGKRTQYF. Here the CDR3 DNA reads TGTGCCAGCAGTTCACAGGGCGGTAAGAGGACCCAGTACTTC.

Only one count was recorded for this clone. The chain carries TRBV9 and TRBJ2-5; TRBD2 is a possible D gene (6 bases). Between the trimmed V and J ends, which lost 4 bases and 5 bases, there was a span of 18 bases. The CDR3 spans 15 residues. CDR1 SGDLS and CDR2 YYNGEE come from the germline V gene. The chain's CDR3 is CASSPAAGFRETQYF. CDR3 sequence (DNA): TGTGCCAGCAGCCCCGCCGCGGGGTTTAGGGAGACCCAGTACTTC.

This clone was seen once. The chain recombines TRBV7-3 with TRBJ2-5, with 9 bases lining up with TRBD2. Germline assignment: CDR1 SGHTA and CDR2 FQGTGA. The CDR3 is made up of 15 amino acids. The trim removed 2 bases at V and 1 base at J, leaving 2 bases unmatched. This CDR3 is CASSLLAGSQETQYF. In DNA, the CDR3 is TGTGCCAGCAGCTTACTAGCGGGGTCCCAAGAGACCCAGTACTTC.

This chain uses TRBV7-3 with TRBJ1-2; perhaps TRBD1 as D (5 bases). This CDR3 comprises 14 residues. V lost 5 bases and J lost 1, with 11 bases in between. Per the germline V gene, CDR1 is SGHTA and CDR2 is FQGTGA. The CDR3 DNA sequence: TGTGCCAGCAGCCCCGACAGATATAACTATGGCTACACCTTC. Protein sequence: CASSPDRYNYGYTF. Complete variable domain (other parts from reference TRBV7-3 and TRBJ1-2): GAGVSQTPSNKVTEKGKYVELRCDPISGHTALYWYRQSLGQGPEFLIYFQGTGAADDSGLPNDRFFAVRPEGSVSTLKIQRTERGDSAVYLCASSPDRYNYGYTFGSGTRLTVV.

This chain uses TRBV10-2 with TRBJ2-1, with 7 positions matching TRBD2. The V and J ends lost 2 bases and 9 bases, in that order; junction bases with no gene match: 7. Germline loops: CDR1 WSHSY, CDR2 SAAADI. This CDR3 contains 14 residues. As DNA, the CDR3 is TGCGCCAGCAGTGAGCCGGGGAGGGCTGGTGAGCAGTTCTTC. As protein: CASSEPGRAGEQFF.

CDR3 in DNA: TGTGCTAGTGGTTTGGGCCGACTAGCGGGCAGAAATGAGCAGTTCTTC. This gives the protein CASGLGRLAGRNEQFF. The chain recombines TRBV12-5 with TRBJ2-1; 10 positions match TRBD2. Trimming removed 1 base from V and 7 bases from J; junction bases left unmatched: 7. The CDR3 spans 16 residues. In germline, CDR1 is LGHNT, CDR2 FRNRAP. Looking up the rest from reference TRBV12-5 and TRBJ2-1 gives the full variable domain: DARVTQTPRHKVTEMGQEVTMRCQPILGHNTVFWYRQTMMQGLELLAYFRNRAPLDDSGMPKDRFSAEMPDATLATLKIQPSEPRDSAVYFCASGLGRLAGRNEQFFGPGTRLTVL.

Remarks on this clone: At one end, the junction sequence differs from germline, possibly due to a read error. The gene calls are TRBV7-9 and TRBJ1-3; 8 bases are a match to TRBD1. CDR1 is SEHNR, CDR2 FQNEAQ, per germline (reference sequence). The CDR3 covers 15 residues. CDR3 nucleotides: TGTTCCAGCAGCTTGCTACAGGGGGTTCGAAACACCATATATTTT. This codes for CSSSLLQGVRNTIYF.

The CDR3, as DNA: TGCGCCAGCAGCCAAGTGGGGGGCTCCTACAATGAGCAGTTCTTC. Protein product: CASSQVGGSYNEQFF. The chain has TRBV4-1 and TRBJ2-1; D possibly corresponds to TRBD2 (6 bases). V dropped 1 base and J dropped 0 bases, with 7 bases sitting between them. The CDR3 consists of 15 residues. Germline values: CDR1 MGHRA, CDR2 YSYEKL.

V usage is TRBV28 and J usage is TRBJ2-1, with 7 nucleotides matching TRBD2. Germline V lookup: CDR1 MDHEN, CDR2 SYDVKM. The CDR3 extends over 12 amino acids. Trimming removed 1 base from V and 10 bases from J; junction bases left unmatched: 1. CDR3 region: CASSLLGGEQFF. The CDR3 region has the DNA TGTGCCAGCAGTTTATTGGGAGGGGAGCAGTTCTTC.

This rearrangement joins TRBV28 to TRBJ2-1; D possibly corresponds to TRBD1 (6 bases). Trimming left V 5 bases short and J 1 base short, with 15 bases between. The CDR3 length is 16 residues. Per germline, CDR1 MDHEN and CDR2 SYDVKM. CDR3 protein: CASSPAGTLSYNEQFF. In DNA form, the CDR3 reads TGTGCCAGCAGTCCTGCCGGGACACTTTCCTACAATGAGCAGTTCTTC.

The chain uses TRBV7-3 and TRBJ2-5; 9 nucleotides agree with TRBD2. Germline CDR1 is SGHTA and CDR2 is FQGTGA. V lost 1 base and J lost 5; bases outside the gene matches: 5. This CDR3 is 15 amino acids long. The CDR3 DNA reads as TGTGCCAGCAGCTTAATCGGCGGGGGGGCGGAGACCCAGTACTTC. Residues: CASSLIGGGAETQYF.

The chain combines TRBV28 with TRBJ1-2; D might be TRBD1 (6 bases). The CDR3 consists of 15 residues. Germline V gives CDR1 MDHEN, CDR2 SYDVKM. The V end was cut by 7 bases, the J end by 5 bases, with 20 bases between. The CDR3 sequence: CASKRGGRADYGYTF. In DNA form, the CDR3 reads TGTGCCAGCAAAAGGGGGGGCCGGGCCGATTATGGCTACACCTTC.

This clone was counted a few times. One end of the junction does not line up with germline, which may come from a read error. This sequence joins TRBV30 and TRBJ1-1; D unclear. The CDR3 has 10 residues. Germline V gene lookup returns CDR1 GTSNPN and CDR2 SVGIG (reference sequence). The CDR3 nucleotides read TGTGCCTCCGGGAGACTTTGGTTGGTCTTT. This encodes CASGRLWLVF.